The T cell receptor beta chain under discussion was sequenced for a study of OX40 agonist ivuxolimab in advanced cancers. Turning to the study itself: Ivuxolimab, which patients received intravenously every 2 weeks, was dosed at 0.01 to 10 mg/kg.

Libraries were prepared by immunoSEQ multiplex PCR; TCRdb keeps only in-frame clonotypes and omits some of them. The table has 55,000 or so clones, 85% to 90% seen once. Notes on this clone: What it binds is not known.

Study-wide findings and caveats: Antigens targeted by the expanded peripheral T cells were not determined.

Germline lookup yields CDR1 MDHEN and CDR2 SYDVKM. This CDR3 comprises 14 residues. V lost 1 base, J lost 9 bases, and 15 bases lay in between. This TCR was sampled from an adult with an advanced solid tumor such as melanoma, head and neck, liver or kidney cancer. This sequence joins TRBV28 and TRBJ2-5; D is possibly TRBD1 or TRBD2 (5 bases each). The specimen was CD4+ or CD8+ T cells sorted from blood, collected in a trial of the OX40 agonist ivuxolimab. The CDR3 sequence is CASSLLSPPGPQYF. The CDR3, as DNA: TGTGCCAGCAGTTTATTATCCCCTCCGGGACCCCAGTACTTC.